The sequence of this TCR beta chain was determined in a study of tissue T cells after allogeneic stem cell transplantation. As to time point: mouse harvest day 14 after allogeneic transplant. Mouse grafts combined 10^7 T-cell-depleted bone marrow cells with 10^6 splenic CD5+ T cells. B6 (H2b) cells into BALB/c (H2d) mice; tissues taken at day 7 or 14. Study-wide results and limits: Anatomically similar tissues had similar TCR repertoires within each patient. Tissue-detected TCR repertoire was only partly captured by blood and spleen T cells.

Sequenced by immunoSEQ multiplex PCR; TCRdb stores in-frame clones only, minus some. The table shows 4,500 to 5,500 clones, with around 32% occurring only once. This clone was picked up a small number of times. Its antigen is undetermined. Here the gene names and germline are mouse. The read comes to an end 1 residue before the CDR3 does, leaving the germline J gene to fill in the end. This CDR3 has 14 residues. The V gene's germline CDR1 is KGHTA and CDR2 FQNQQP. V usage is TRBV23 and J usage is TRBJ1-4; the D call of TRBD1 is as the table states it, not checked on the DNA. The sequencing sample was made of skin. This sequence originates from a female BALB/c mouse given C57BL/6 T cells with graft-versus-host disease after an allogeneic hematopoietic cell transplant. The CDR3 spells CSSSRQGANERLFF. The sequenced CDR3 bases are TGCTCCAGCAGTAGACAGGGGGCCAACGAAAGATTATTT.